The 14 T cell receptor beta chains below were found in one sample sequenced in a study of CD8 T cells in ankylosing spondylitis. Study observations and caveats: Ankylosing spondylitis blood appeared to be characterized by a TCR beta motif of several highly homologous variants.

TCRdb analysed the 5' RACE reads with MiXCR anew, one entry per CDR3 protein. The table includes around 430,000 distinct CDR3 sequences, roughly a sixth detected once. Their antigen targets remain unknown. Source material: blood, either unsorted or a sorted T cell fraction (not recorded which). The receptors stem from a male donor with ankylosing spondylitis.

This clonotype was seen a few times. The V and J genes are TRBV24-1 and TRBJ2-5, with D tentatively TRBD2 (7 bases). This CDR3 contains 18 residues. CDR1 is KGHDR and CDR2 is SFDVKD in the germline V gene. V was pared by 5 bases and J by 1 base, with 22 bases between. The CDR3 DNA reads TGTGCCACCAGTGCCGGGGGGACACCAGGGGAGTCCCAAGAGACCCAGTACTTC. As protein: CATSAGGTPGESQETQYF.

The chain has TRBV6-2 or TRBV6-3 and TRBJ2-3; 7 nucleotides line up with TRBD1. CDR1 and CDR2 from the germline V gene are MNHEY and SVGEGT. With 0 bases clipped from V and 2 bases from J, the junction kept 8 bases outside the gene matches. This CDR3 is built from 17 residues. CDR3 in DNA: TGTGCCAGCAGTTACTCGCCCGGGACAGACCTCACAGATACGCAGTATTTT. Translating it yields CASSYSPGTDLTDTQYF.

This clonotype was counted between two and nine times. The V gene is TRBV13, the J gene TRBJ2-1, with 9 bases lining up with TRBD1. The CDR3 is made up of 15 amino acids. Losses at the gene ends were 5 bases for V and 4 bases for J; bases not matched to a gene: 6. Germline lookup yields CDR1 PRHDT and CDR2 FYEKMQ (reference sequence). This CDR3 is CASSQDRGGYNEQFF. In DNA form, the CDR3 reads TGTGCCAGCAGCCAGGACAGGGGAGGTTACAATGAGCAGTTCTTC.

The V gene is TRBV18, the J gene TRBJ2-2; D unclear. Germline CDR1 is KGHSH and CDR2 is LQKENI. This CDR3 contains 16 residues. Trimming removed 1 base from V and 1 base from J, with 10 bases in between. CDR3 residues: CASSPRRSVNTGELFF. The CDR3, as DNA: TGTGCCAGCTCACCACGACGGTCTGTGAACACCGGGGAGCTGTTTTTT.

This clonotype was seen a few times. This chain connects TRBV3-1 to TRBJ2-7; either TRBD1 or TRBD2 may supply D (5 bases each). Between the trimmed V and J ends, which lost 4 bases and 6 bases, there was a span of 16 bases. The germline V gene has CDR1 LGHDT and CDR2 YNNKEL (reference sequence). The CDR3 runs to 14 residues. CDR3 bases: TGTGCCAGCAGCCCTGGGACGATCCCCTCCGAGCAGTACTTC. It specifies CASSPGTIPSEQYF.

CDR3 sequence (DNA): TGTGCCATCAGTGCCTCGGGGGGCACTGAAGCTTTCTTT. Its translation: CAISASGGTEAFF. The rearrangement joins TRBV10-3 to TRBJ1-1; possible D gene TRBD1, 5 bases. With 4 bases removed from V and 4 bases from J, the gap between germline ends came to 10 bases. The CDR3 runs 13 residues. The germline V gene encodes CDR1 ENHRY and CDR2 SYGVKD.

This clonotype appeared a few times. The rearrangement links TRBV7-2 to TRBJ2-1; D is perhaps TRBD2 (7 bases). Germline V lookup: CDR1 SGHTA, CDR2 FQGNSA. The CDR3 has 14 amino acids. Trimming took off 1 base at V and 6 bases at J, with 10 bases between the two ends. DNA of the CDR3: TGTGCCAGCAGCTTAGGGGGGGGGCTCAATGAGCAGTTCTTC. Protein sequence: CASSLGGGLNEQFF.

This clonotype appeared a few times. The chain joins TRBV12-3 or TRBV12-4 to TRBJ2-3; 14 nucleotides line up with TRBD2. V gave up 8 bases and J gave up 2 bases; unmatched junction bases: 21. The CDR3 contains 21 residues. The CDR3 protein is CASGSDRWGLAGADYTDTQYF. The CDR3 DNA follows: TGTGCCAGCGGTTCGGACAGATGGGGACTAGCGGGGGCCGACTACACAGATACGCAGTATTTT.

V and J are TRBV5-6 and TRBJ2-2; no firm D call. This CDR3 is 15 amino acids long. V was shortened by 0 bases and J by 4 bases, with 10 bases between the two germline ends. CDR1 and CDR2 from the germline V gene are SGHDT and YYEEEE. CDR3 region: CASSLDPGGTGELFF. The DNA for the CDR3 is TGTGCCAGCAGCTTGGACCCGGGTGGCACCGGGGAGCTGTTTTTT. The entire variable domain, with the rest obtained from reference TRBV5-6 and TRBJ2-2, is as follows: DAGVTQSPTHLIKTRGQQVTLRCSPKSGHDTVSWYQQALGQGPQFIFQYYEEEERQRGNFPDRFSGHQFPNYSSELNVNALLLGDSALYLCASSLDPGGTGELFFGEGSRLTVL.

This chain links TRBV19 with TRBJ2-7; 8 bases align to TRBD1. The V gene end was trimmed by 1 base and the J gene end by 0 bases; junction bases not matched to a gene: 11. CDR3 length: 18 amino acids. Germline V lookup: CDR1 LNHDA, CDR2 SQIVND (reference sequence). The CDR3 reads CASSIGPSGDRSSYEQYF. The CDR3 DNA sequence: TGTGCCAGTAGTATAGGTCCCTCCGGGGACAGGAGCTCCTACGAGCAGTACTTC.

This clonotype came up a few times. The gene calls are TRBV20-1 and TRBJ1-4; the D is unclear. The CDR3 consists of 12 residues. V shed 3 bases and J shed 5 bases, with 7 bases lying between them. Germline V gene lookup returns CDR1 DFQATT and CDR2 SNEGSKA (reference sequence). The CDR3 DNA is TGCAGTGCTAGTGATAGGAATGAAAAACTGTTTTTT. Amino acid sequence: CSASDRNEKLFF.

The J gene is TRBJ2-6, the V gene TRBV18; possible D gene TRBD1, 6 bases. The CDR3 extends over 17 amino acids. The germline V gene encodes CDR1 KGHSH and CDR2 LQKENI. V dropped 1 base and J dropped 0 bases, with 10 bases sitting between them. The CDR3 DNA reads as TGTGCCAGCTCACCACAGGACAGCCGCTCTGGGGCCAACGTCCTGACTTTC. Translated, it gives CASSPQDSRSGANVLTF. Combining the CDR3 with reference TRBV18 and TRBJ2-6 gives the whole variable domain NAGVMQNPRHLVRRRGQEARLRCSPMKGHSHVYWYRQLPEEGLKFMVYLQKENIIDESGMPKERFSAEFPKEGPSILRIQQVVRGDSAAYFCASSPQDSRSGANVLTFGAGSRLTVL.

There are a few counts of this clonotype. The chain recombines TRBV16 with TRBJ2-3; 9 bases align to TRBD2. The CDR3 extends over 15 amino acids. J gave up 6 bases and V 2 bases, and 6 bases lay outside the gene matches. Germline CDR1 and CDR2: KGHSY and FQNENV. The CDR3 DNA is TGTGCCAGCAGCCAACTTAGCGGGGGAAAGGATACGCAGTATTTT. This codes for CASSQLSGGKDTQYF.

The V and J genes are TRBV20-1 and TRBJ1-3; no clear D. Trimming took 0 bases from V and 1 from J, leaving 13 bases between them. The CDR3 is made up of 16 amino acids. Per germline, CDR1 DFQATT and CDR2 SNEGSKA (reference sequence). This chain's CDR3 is CSARDSAGQSGNTIYF. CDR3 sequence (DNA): TGCAGTGCTAGAGATTCCGCCGGCCAATCTGGAAACACCATATATTTT.